This is a list of T cell receptor beta chains from one sample in a study of CD8+CD57+ T cells in acquired aplastic anemia. A single record per CDR3 protein comes from TCRdb applying MiXCR to the reads. The table records about 150,000 distinct CDR3 sequences, 52% of them present only once. The sample comprised sorted CD4+, CD8+, or CD8+CD57+ T cells (not recorded which) from PBMCs. These receptors were taken from a human donor with aplastic anemia. The CDR3 runs from the conserved cysteine through the conserved F or W. The D gene is left open where the match is weak. Not all rows give a size; the values are once, few, many and, for expanded clones, a class.

TRBJ2-7 TRBV12-3/TRBV12-4 - many TGTGCCAGCACCCCTGGAGGAACCGTCTACGAGCAGTACTTC CASTPGGTVYEQYF
TRBJ1-2 TRBV11-1 TRBD1 - TGTGCCAGCATCGGAAGGGACAGGGCGCTCCTCTATGGCTACACCTTC CASIGRDRALLYGYTF
TRBJ2-5 TRBV29-1 - - TGCAGCACCAAGCGACGGATACAAGAGACCCAGTACTTC CSTKRRIQETQYF
TRBJ1-2 TRBV29-1 - - TGCAGCGCCCGCGGGGGAACCCTGATCTATGGCTACACCTTC CSARGGTLIYGYTF
TRBJ2-5 TRBV20-1 - - TGCAGTGCTAAGCAGGGGGGACAAGAGACCCAGTACTTC CSAKQGGQETQYF
TRBJ2-7 TRBV29-1 - few TGCAGCGTGTCGGACGGACCCTACGAGCAGTACTTC CSVSDGPYEQYF
TRBJ1-2 TRBV27 - - TGTGCCAGCAGAGACGGGACGGTCGGAGGCTGCACCTTC CASRDGTVGGCTF
TRBJ2-7 TRBV10-3 - many TGTGTCCTCACCGTGCACCAGAGCTCCTACGAGCAGTACTTC CVLTVHQSSYEQYF
TRBJ1-4 TRBV15 - - TGTGCCACCAGCAGAGAGGCGGCTGGGGATGAAAAACTGTTTTTT CATSREAAGDEKLFF
TRBJ1-6 TRBV20-1 TRBD1 many TGCAGTGCGACACTCCCCGACAGGGGGGATAATTCACCCCTCCACTTT CSATLPDRGDNSPLHF
TRBJ2-1 TRBV20-1 - - TGCAGCGGGGAAGTCCTCCCTTCCTACAATGAGCAGTTCTTC CSGEVLPSYNEQFF
TRBJ2-2 TRBV5-1 - many TGCGCCAGCAGCTTGGCGCCTCAAGGGACCGGGGAGCTGTTTTTT CASSLAPQGTGELFF
TRBJ2-1 TRBV6-2/TRBV6-3 TRBD2 few TGTGCCAGCAGTTTTAGCGGGGGGGACTACAATGAGCAGTTCTTC CASSFSGGDYNEQFF
TRBJ2-7 TRBV7-2 TRBD1 - TGTGCCAGCAGCCTCATGACAGGGACCTACGAGCAGTACTTC CASSLMTGTYEQYF
TRBJ2-3 TRBV19 - - TGTGCCAGTAGTAATTACAGGAGCACAGATACGCAGTATTTT CASSNYRSTDTQYF
TRBJ2-1 TRBV10-3 - - TGTGCCTCTACTTTGGGTGGGGGAATCTACGACAATGAGCAGATCTTC CASTLGGGIYDNEQIF
TRBJ1-2 TRBV5-4 - - TGCGCCAGCAGCTTGAGGGGTGAAGGGGGTTATGGCTACACCTTC CASSLRGEGGYGYTF
TRBJ1-1 TRBV20-1 TRBD1 - TGCAGTGCTTTGGACAGGAAGAACACTGAAGCTTTCTTT CSALDRKNTEAFF
TRBJ1-4 TRBV25-1 - few TGTGCCAGCAGTGAATTTGGGGGCGGATATAATGAAAAACTGTTTTTT CASSEFGGGYNEKLFF